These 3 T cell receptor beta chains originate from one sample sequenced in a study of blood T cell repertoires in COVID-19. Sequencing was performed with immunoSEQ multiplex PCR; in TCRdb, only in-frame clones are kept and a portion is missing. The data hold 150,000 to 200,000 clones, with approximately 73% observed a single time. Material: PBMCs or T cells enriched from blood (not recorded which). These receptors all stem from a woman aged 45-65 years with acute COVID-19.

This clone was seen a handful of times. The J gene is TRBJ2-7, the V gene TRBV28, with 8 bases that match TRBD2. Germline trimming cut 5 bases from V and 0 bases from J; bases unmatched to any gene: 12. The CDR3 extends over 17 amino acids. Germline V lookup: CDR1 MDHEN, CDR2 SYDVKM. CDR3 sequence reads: CASSLRGGAGSSYEQYV. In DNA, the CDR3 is TGTGCCAGCAGTCTCCGGGGGGGAGCGGGTTCCTCCTACGAGCAGTACGTC.

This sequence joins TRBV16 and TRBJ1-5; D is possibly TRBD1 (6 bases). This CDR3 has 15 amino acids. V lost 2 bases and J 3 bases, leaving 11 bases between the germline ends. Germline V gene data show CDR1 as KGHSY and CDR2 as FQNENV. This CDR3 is CASSQNRALNQPQHF. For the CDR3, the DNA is TGTGCCAGCAGCCAAAACAGGGCACTCAATCAGCCCCAGCATTTT. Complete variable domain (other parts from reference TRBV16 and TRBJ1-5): GEEVAQTPKHLVRGEGQKAKLYCAPIKGHSYVFWYQQVLKNEFKFLISFQNENVFDETGMPKERFSAKCLPNSPCSLEIQATKLEDSAVYFCASSQNRALNQPQHFGDGTRLSIL.

For the CDR3, the DNA is TGTGCCAGCACCACCGGACAGGGGACAGATACGCAGTATTTT. Its protein product is CASTTGQGTDTQYF. The chain uses TRBV6-5 and TRBJ2-3; 9 bases agree with TRBD1. Losses at the gene ends were 7 bases for V and 3 bases for J; bases not matched to a gene: 5. The CDR3 extends over 14 amino acids. CDR1 is MNHEY, CDR2 SVGAGI, per germline.